What follows describes a single T cell receptor (beta chain). Its antigen is unknown. This sample was included in a study of CD8+ T cells in alopecia areata. Regarding the study as a whole: In scalp samples, resident alphabeta T cells of normal skin are also sequenced. Patients shared TCRs less clearly than mice did, possibly owing to HLA. Tofacitinib significantly decreased scalp clonality and expanded CD8+ clones among top 100. On tofacitinib, scalp and blood still held many of the expanded lesional clones.

Once RNA had been extracted, it was reverse transcribed into cDNA to act as the sequencing template. Here immunoSEQ multiplex PCR was the method, and the copy in TCRdb shows in-frame clones only, minus some. Here the sample spans 150,000 or so clones, roughly 86% being singletons. Noted treatment: oral pan-JAK inhibitor, 5-10 mg twice daily. This CDR3 spans 12 amino acids. The germline V gene has CDR1 MGHDK and CDR2 SYGVNS. The chain links TRBV25-1 to TRBJ2-7; D not resolved. The end of the DNA is better explained by TRBJ2-5, so the J call may be wrong. This sequence was found in a human donor with alopecia areata. Specimen: CD8+ T cells sorted from blood, collected at week 4, from a patient treated with tofacitinib. CDR3 sequence (DNA): TGTGCCAGCAGTGAATGGGAAGAGACCCAGTACTTC. Encoded protein: CASSEWEETQYF.